One and the same sample provided the 14 T cell receptor beta chains below, sequenced in a study of blood T cell repertoires in COVID-19. Clones were sequenced by immunoSEQ multiplex PCR, and TCRdb holds only the in-frame ones, with some missing. This sample has roughly 160,000 clones; 65% to 90% occur once, and the top ten carry around 8.3%. Sequenced sample: peripheral blood. Receptor source: a man aged 55-75 years with acute or convalescent COVID-19.

The genes are TRBV19 and TRBJ2-3; TRBD2 agrees at 11 bases. Germline CDR1 LNHDA, CDR2 SQIVND (reference sequence). V lost 3 bases to trimming and J lost 0 bases; unmatched junction nucleotides: 8. The CDR3 contains 18 residues. The CDR3 loop is CASSIVGSGRGSTDTQYF. Here the CDR3 DNA reads TGTGCCAGTAGTATTGTTGGTAGCGGGAGGGGCAGCACAGATACGCAGTATTTT.

The V gene is TRBV19, the J gene TRBJ1-2; 10 positions match TRBD1. The junction had 6 bases not matched to a gene; V was cut back by 3 bases and J by 2 bases. This CDR3 is 16 amino acids long. Germline-derived CDR1 and CDR2 are LNHDA and SQIVND (reference sequence). The CDR3 loop reads CASSIGTGAKNYGYTF. The CDR3 coding sequence is TGTGCCAGTAGTATTGGGACAGGGGCTAAGAACTATGGCTACACCTTC.

The table lists this clone with a count of one. The CDR3 here is CASRQTLGTEAFF. In nucleotides, the CDR3 is TGCGCCAGCAGACAAACCCTTGGCACTGAAGCTTTCTTT. The rearrangement uses TRBV5-1 and TRBJ1-1; no definite D call. This CDR3 is built from 13 residues. CDR1 and CDR2 from the germline V gene are SGHRS and YFSETQ. Trimming cost V 5 bases and J 4 bases, with 12 bases left between them. Full variable domain (outside the CDR3, taken from reference TRBV5-1 and TRBJ1-1): KAGVTQTPRYLIKTRGQQVTLSCSPISGHRSVSWYQQTPGQGLQFLFEYFSETQRNKGNFPGRFSGRQFSNSRSEMNVSTLELGDSALYLCASRQTLGTEAFFGQGTRLTVV.

As concerns this clone: Other DNA variants within this sample encode the same CDR3. The V call is TRBV18, the J call TRBJ2-3; D perhaps matches TRBD2 (6 bases). Trimming shortened V by 3 bases and J by 0 bases, and 7 bases separated the two germline ends. The CDR3 contains 14 residues. Germline-derived CDR1 and CDR2 are KGHSH and LQKENI. The CDR3 here is CASSPGLSTDTQYF. CDR3 bases: TGTGCCAGCTCACCGGGACTGAGCACAGATACGCAGTATTTT.

The chain recombines TRBV28 with TRBJ2-7; D possibly corresponds to TRBD2 (7 bases). Germline values: CDR1 MDHEN, CDR2 SYDVKM. The V and J ends lost 6 bases and 6 bases respectively, with 15 bases between them. This CDR3 has 13 residues. The CDR3 loop is CASSFGLGGEQYF. The CDR3 region has the DNA TGTGCCAGCAGCTTTGGACTAGGGGGCGAGCAGTACTTC.

The chain is built from TRBV7-8 and TRBJ1-6; a possible D gene is TRBD1 (6 bases). This CDR3 spans 15 amino acids. Germline V gene lookup returns CDR1 SGHVS and CDR2 FQNEAQ. Between the trimmed V and J ends, which lost 6 bases and 6 bases, there was a span of 15 bases. The CDR3: CASRAQGITNSPLHF. The CDR3, as DNA: TGTGCCAGCAGGGCCCAGGGGATAACTAATTCACCCCTCCACTTT.

J is TRBJ1-5 and V is TRBV9; D is uncertain. The V end was cut by 3 bases, the J end by 8 bases, with 15 bases between. The CDR3 is made up of 14 amino acids. The germline V gene has CDR1 SGDLS and CDR2 YYNGEE. The CDR3: CASSAASELEPQHF. In nucleotides, the CDR3 is TGTGCCAGCAGCGCCGCATCCGAACTCGAGCCCCAGCATTTT.

The gene calls are TRBV5-1 and TRBJ2-5, with D perhaps matching TRBD2 (6 bases). This CDR3 has 16 amino acids. V lost 0 bases, J lost 2 bases, and 14 bases lay in between. Per germline, CDR1 SGHRS and CDR2 YFSETQ. CDR3 sequence reads: CASSLAVHSGQETQYF. In DNA form, the CDR3 reads TGCGCCAGCAGCTTGGCCGTTCATAGCGGACAAGAGACCCAGTACTTC.

The table lists this clone with a few counts. The CDR3 nucleotides read TGTGCCAGCAGTTCACAGGGGAACACTGAAGCTTTCTTT. Translated, it gives CASSSQGNTEAFF. This chain uses TRBV6-6 with TRBJ1-1; TRBD1 is a possible D gene (6 bases). The CDR3 spans 13 residues. V was pared by 4 bases and J by 1 base, with 7 bases between. From germline, CDR1 is MNHNY and CDR2 SVGAGI (reference sequence).

The chain recombines TRBV4-1 with TRBJ1-1; no definite D call. The CDR3 totals 15 residues. Per the germline V gene, CDR1 is MGHRA and CDR2 is YSYEKL. V gave up 0 bases and J gave up 4 bases, with 12 bases separating them. The CDR3 region is CASSQDSGVSTEAFF. CDR3 DNA: TGCGCCAGCAGCCAAGATAGCGGAGTAAGCACTGAAGCTTTCTTT.

The chain couples TRBV9 to TRBJ2-5; 8 bases are shared with TRBD2. The V gene's germline CDR1 is SGDLS and CDR2 YYNGEE. The CDR3 runs 20 residues. J lost 4 bases, V lost 2 bases, and 22 bases had no gene match. CDR3 nucleotides: TGTGCCAGCAGCGTGAGTTCGGGACGGGAGACTAGCGTCCGTCGAGAGACCCAGTACTTC. Protein sequence: CASSVSSGRETSVRRETQYF. Based on the CDR3 plus reference TRBV9 and TRBJ2-5, the full variable domain is DSGVTQTPKHLITATGQRVTLRCSPRSGDLSVYWYQQSLDQGLQFLIQYYNGEERAKGNILERFSAQQFPDLHSELNLSSLELGDSALYFCASSVSSGRETSVRRETQYFGPGTRLLVL.

The chain carries TRBV3-1 (or the pseudogene TRBV3-2) and TRBJ1-2; TRBD1 is a possible D gene (5 bases). This CDR3 is built from 16 residues. CDR1 is LGHDT, CDR2 YNNKEL, per germline (reference sequence). Trimming left V 2 bases short and J 0 bases short, with 13 bases between. As DNA, the CDR3 is TGTGCCAGCAGCCAAACCAGGGCCATCCCTAACTATGGCTACACCTTC. Translation: CASSQTRAIPNYGYTF.

V usage is TRBV6-5 and J usage is TRBJ2-7; 10 positions agree with TRBD2. Germline V gene data show CDR1 as MNHEY and CDR2 as SVGAGI. Trimming took 4 bases from V and 8 from J; bases not matched to a gene: 8. This CDR3 contains 14 residues. The DNA of the CDR3 is TGTGCCAGCAGTTTCAGACTAGCGGGCTCCAAGCAGTACTTC. Translated: CASSFRLAGSKQYF.

The chain couples TRBV2 to TRBJ1-2, with 7 bases lining up with TRBD1. The V and J ends lost 7 bases and 8 bases, in that order; junction bases with no gene match: 10. CDR1 is SNHLY, CDR2 FYNNEI, per germline. The CDR3 runs to 13 residues. CDR3 nucleotide sequence: TGTGCCAGCAACCTACGGGACAGCTCGGGCTACACCTTC. It codes for CASNLRDSSGYTF.